This T cell receptor (beta chain) was retrieved from a study of blood T cell repertoires in COVID-19. Study summary: The cDNA or gDNA used as material had been derived from T cells, B-cell-depleted T cells, or PBMCs.

This clone was counted a few times. Patients from Seattle were sampled longitudinally, starting during active infection. TCRdb keeps only in-frame clones here, not all; method: immunoSEQ multiplex PCR. The data show 300,000 to 450,000 clones, around 87% seen once. The V segment lost 6 bases and the J segment 4 bases; nucleotides outside the gene matches: 5. The germline CDR1 and CDR2 sequences are SNHLY and FYNNEI. The CDR3 is 15 residues long. The specimen was peripheral blood. The gene calls are TRBV2 and TRBJ2-1; 11 positions match TRBD2. This clonotype was obtained from a woman under 40 with COVID-19, enrolled during active disease. The CDR3 is CASRAGTSGYNEQFF. CDR3 bases: TGTGCCAGCAGAGCCGGGACTAGCGGTTACAATGAGCAGTTCTTC.